Below, 13 T cell receptor beta chains from the same sample are listed, as sequenced in a study of shared clonotypes between healthy human individuals. Profiling relied on immunoSEQ multiplex PCR, and the TCRdb table lists in-frame clones only, not all of them. This table has 1.5 million to 2.5 million clones, about 95% appearing once. The naive CD8 population came from CD45RO-negative cells selected for CCR7, without terminally differentiated effector memory CD45RA+ cells. Sequenced input: naive CD8+ T cells sorted from blood. These receptors all stem from a man between 18 and 29 years old in good health.

The gene calls are TRBV5-1 and TRBJ2-3; D is uncertain. Germline V gene data show CDR1 as SGHRS and CDR2 as YFSETQ. There are 13 residues in the CDR3. Trimming left V 3 bases short and J 1 base short, with 6 bases between. CDR3: CASSWLGTDTQYF. CDR3 DNA sequence: TGCGCCAGCAGCTGGCTGGGCACAGATACGCAGTATTTT.

The chain couples TRBV13 to TRBJ1-2; weak D call: TRBD1 (5 bases). The germline CDR1 and CDR2 sequences are PRHDT and FYEKMQ (reference sequence). Trimming removed 5 bases from V and 4 bases from J, with 14 bases in between. The CDR3 runs 14 residues. The chain's CDR3 is CASSQGAGTYGYTF. The CDR3 region has the DNA TGTGCCAGCAGCCAAGGGGCGGGGACCTATGGCTACACCTTC.

The V and J genes are TRBV7-8 and TRBJ2-7; 9 bases fit TRBD1. V was clipped by 0 bases and J by 2 bases; unmatched bases: 2. Germline V gives CDR1 SGHVS, CDR2 FQNEAQ. The CDR3 sequence is 15 residues long. CDR3 coding DNA: TGTGCCAGCAGCTTAGCCGGGACAGGGACCTACGAGCAGTACTTC. Translated: CASSLAGTGTYEQYF. The full variable domain, in which reference TRBV7-8 and TRBJ2-7 provide the parts outside the CDR3, is GAGVSQSPRYKVAKRGQDVALRCDPISGHVSLFWYQQALGQGPEFLTYFQNEAQLDKSGLPSDRFFAERPEGSVSTLKIQRTQQEDSAVYLCASSLAGTGTYEQYFGPGTRLTVT.

This chain connects TRBV7-6 to TRBJ1-6; 7 bases match TRBD1. V was pared by 5 bases and J by 7 bases, with 5 bases of the junction left unmatched. The germline V gene encodes CDR1 SGHVS and CDR2 FNYEAQ. The CDR3 covers 14 residues. As DNA, the CDR3 is TGTGCCAGCAGCCGGGACAGAGGGAATTCACCCCTCCACTTT. This gives the protein CASSRDRGNSPLHF.

The gene calls are TRBV7-9 and TRBJ2-1; D is uncertain. This CDR3 comprises 15 residues. V was trimmed by 0 bases and J by 0 bases, leaving 6 bases between them. Looked up from germline, CDR1 is SEHNR and CDR2 is FQNEAQ (reference sequence). The CDR3 protein is CASSLAWGSYNEQFF. CDR3 nucleotide sequence: TGTGCCAGCAGCTTAGCTTGGGGCTCCTACAATGAGCAGTTCTTC.

V usage is TRBV30 and J usage is TRBJ2-2; D possibly corresponds to TRBD1 (5 bases). Trimming took 5 bases from V and 5 from J, leaving 9 bases between them. The CDR3 spans 12 residues. Germline loops: CDR1 GTSNPN, CDR2 SVGIG (reference sequence). The DNA of the CDR3 is TGTGCCTGGGATAAGGGGACCGGGGAGCTGTTTTTT. It encodes CAWDKGTGELFF.

This sequence joins TRBV11-2 and TRBJ2-7; D remains ambiguous. Trimming stripped 1 base from V and 1 base from J, with 11 bases between. There are 15 residues in the CDR3. Germline assignment: CDR1 SGHAT and CDR2 FQNNGV. The CDR3, as DNA: TGTGCCAGCAGCTTAGGGACCGGGCCGTCCTACGAGCAGTACTTC. Its translation: CASSLGTGPSYEQYF.

The J gene is TRBJ1-1, the V gene TRBV5-4; possible D gene TRBD1, 5 bases. CDR1 and CDR2 from the germline V gene are SGHNT and YYREEE (reference sequence). V was clipped by 4 bases and J by 3 bases, with 16 bases between them. The CDR3 consists of 15 residues. The CDR3 spells CASSGGPGWDTEAFF. The CDR3 bases are TGTGCCAGCAGCGGTGGGCCAGGGTGGGACACTGAAGCTTTCTTT. The entire variable domain, with the rest obtained from reference TRBV5-4 and TRBJ1-1, is as follows: ETGVTQSPTHLIKTRGQQVTLRCSSQSGHNTVSWYQQALGQGPQFIFQYYREEENGRGNFPPRFSGLQFPNYSSELNVNALELDDSALYLCASSGGPGWDTEAFFGQGTRLTVV.

This sequence joins TRBV27 and TRBJ2-1; TRBD2 matches 8 bases. This CDR3 has 18 amino acids. The junction had 14 bases not matched to a gene; V was cut back by 1 base and J by 6 bases. CDR1 and CDR2 (germline): MNHEY, SMNVEV (reference sequence). The CDR3, as DNA: TGTGCCAGCAGTTTATTGGGACTAGAAGCAGTTCAGACCAATGAGCAGTTCTTC. Translating gives CASSLLGLEAVQTNEQFF.

The rearrangement links TRBV25-1 to TRBJ2-5, with TRBD1 as a possible D gene (6 bases). Trimming cost V 4 bases and J 3 bases, with 9 bases left between them. The germline V gene has CDR1 MGHDK and CDR2 SYGVNS. The length of the CDR3 is 13 residues. The CDR3 spells CASSATGKETQYF. CDR3 coding DNA: TGTGCCAGCAGTGCCACAGGGAAAGAGACCCAGTACTTC.

This sequence joins TRBV9 and TRBJ2-2; D is perhaps TRBD1 or TRBD2 (5 bases each). CDR1 is SGDLS and CDR2 is YYNGEE in the germline V gene. This CDR3 comprises 15 residues. The V end lost 4 bases, the J end lost 3 bases, and 13 bases lay between the germline ends. The CDR3 DNA follows: TGTGCCAGCAGCCCGGGTGGGGGTGACACCGGGGAGCTGTTTTTT. Translated: CASSPGGGDTGELFF.

A remark on this clone: No conserved phenylalanine or tryptophan ends this CDR3, so it is likely a read error. The chain recombines TRBV19 with TRBJ1-2, with unresolved D. The CDR3 length is 14 residues. With 4 bases removed from V and 6 bases from J, the gap between germline ends came to 15 bases. Per the germline V gene, CDR1 is LNHDA and CDR2 is SQIVND (reference sequence). DNA of the CDR3: TGTGCCAGTAGTACCGAAGTTGGGCGGGATGGCTACACCTCC. Its translation: CASSTEVGRDGYTS.

This rearrangement joins TRBV6-6 to TRBJ1-2; 10 bases map to TRBD1. J gave up 6 bases and V 0 bases, and 1 base lay outside the gene matches. The germline V gene encodes CDR1 MNHNY and CDR2 SVGAGI (reference sequence). The CDR3 spans 14 residues. As DNA, the CDR3 is TGTGCCAGCAGTTACTCGACAGGGGGCGATGGCTACACCTTC. Its protein product is CASSYSTGGDGYTF.